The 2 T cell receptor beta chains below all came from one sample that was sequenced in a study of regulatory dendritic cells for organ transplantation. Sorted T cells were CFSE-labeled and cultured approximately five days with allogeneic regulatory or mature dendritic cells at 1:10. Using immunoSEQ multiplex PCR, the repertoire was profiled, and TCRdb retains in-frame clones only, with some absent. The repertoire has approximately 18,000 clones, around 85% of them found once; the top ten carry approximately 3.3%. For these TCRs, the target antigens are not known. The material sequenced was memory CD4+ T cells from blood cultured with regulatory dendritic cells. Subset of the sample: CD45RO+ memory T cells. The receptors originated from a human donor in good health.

This CDR3 is CSVRGEETQYF. The CDR3 DNA sequence: TGCAGCGTTCGCGGCGAAGAGACCCAGTACTTC. V usage is TRBV29-1 and J usage is TRBJ2-5, with D unresolved. CDR3 length: 11 amino acids. The germline V gene has CDR1 SQVTM and CDR2 ANQGSEA. Between the trimmed V and J ends, which lost 5 bases and 3 bases, there was a span of 7 bases.

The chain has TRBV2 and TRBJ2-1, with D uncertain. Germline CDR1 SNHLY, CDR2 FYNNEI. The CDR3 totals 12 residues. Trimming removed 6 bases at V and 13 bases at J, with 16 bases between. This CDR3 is CASSLKGLGQFF. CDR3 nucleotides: TGTGCCAGCAGCCTTAAAGGTTTGGGTCAGTTCTTC.